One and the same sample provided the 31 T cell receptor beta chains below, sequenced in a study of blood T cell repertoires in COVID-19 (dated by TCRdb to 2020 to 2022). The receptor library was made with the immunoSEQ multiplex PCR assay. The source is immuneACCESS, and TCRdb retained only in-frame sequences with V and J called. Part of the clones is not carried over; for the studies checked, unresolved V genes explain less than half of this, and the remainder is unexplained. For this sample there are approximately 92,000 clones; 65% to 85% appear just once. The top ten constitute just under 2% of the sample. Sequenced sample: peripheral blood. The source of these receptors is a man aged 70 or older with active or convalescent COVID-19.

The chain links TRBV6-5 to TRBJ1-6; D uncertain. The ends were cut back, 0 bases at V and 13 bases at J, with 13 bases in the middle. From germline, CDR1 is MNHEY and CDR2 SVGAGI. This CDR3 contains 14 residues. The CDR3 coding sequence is TGTGCCAGCAGTTACTCCACGGGGTTCTATCCCCTCCACTTT. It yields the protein CASSYSTGFYPLHF.

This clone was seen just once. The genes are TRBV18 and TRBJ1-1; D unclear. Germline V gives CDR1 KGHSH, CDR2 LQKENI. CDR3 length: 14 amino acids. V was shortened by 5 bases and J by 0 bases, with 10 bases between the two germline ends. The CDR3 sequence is CASSAIYLNTEAFF. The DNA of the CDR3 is TGTGCCAGCTCAGCTATTTACTTGAACACTGAAGCTTTCTTT.

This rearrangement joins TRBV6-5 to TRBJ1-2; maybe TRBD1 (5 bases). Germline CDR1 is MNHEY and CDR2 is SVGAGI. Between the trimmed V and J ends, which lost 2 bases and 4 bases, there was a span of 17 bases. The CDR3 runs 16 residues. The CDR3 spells CASSYIRGNGLYGYTF. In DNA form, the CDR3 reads TGTGCCAGCAGTTACATTAGGGGAAACGGTCTCTATGGCTACACCTTC.

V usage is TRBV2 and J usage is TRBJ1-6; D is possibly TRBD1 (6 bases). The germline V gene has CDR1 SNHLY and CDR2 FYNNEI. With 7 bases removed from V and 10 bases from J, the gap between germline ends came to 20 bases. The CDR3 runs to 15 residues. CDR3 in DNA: TGTGCCAGCACCCCTTCGACAGGACTTAACTCACCCCTCCACTTT. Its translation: CASTPSTGLNSPLHF.

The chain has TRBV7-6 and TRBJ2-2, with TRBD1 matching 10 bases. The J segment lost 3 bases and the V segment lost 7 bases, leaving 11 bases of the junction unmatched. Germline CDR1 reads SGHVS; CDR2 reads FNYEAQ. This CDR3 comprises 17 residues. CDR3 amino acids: CASTLGEGQGDTGELFF. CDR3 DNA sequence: TGTGCCAGCACCCTTGGCGAAGGACAGGGGGACACCGGGGAGCTGTTTTTT.

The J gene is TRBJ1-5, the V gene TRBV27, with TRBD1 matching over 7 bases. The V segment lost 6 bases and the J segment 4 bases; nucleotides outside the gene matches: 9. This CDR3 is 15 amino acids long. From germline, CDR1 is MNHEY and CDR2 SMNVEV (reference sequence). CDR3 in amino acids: CASRVGTARNQPQHF. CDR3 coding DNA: TGTGCCAGCAGGGTGGGGACAGCCAGAAATCAGCCCCAGCATTTT.

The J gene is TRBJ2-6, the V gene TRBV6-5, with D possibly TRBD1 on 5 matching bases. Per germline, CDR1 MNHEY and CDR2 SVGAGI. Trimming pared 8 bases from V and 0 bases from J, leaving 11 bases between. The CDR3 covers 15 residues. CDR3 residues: CASSLDSSGANVLTF. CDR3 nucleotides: TGTGCCAGCTCCTTAGACAGCTCTGGGGCCAACGTCCTGACTTTC.

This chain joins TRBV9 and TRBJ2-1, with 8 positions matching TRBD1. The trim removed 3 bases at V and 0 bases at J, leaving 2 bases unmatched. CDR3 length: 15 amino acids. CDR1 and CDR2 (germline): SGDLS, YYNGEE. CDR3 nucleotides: TGTGCCAGCAGCGGACAGGGGAGCTCCTACAATGAGCAGTTCTTC. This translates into CASSGQGSSYNEQFF.

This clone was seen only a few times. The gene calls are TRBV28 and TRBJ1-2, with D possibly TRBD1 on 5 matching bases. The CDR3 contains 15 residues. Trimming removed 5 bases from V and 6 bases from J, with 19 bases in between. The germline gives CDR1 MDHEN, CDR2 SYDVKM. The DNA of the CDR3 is TGTGCCAGCAGTCTGCTACTTTCGGGGGGGGATGGCTACACCTTC. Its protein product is CASSLLLSGGDGYTF.

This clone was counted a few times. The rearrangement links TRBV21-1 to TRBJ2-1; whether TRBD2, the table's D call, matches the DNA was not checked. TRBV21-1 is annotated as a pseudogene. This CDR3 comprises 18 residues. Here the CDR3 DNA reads TGTGCCAGCAGCGAAAAATATGCTAGCGGGGGACCCTACAATGAGCAGTTCTTC. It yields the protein CASSEKYASGGPYNEQFF.

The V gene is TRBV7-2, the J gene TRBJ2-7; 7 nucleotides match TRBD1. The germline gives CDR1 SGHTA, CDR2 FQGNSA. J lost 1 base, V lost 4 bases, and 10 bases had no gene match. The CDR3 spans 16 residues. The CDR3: CASSSRGTGVSYEQYF. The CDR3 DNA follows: TGTGCCAGCAGCTCCAGAGGAACAGGGGTATCCTACGAGCAGTACTTC.

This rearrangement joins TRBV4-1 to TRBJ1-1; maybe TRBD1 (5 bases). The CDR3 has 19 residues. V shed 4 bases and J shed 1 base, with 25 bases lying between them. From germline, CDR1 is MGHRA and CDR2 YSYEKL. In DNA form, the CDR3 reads TGCGCCAGCAGCCGATCCGACTTGGCAGGGAGGGGAAGGAACACTGAAGCTTTCTTT. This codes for CASSRSDLAGRGRNTEAFF.

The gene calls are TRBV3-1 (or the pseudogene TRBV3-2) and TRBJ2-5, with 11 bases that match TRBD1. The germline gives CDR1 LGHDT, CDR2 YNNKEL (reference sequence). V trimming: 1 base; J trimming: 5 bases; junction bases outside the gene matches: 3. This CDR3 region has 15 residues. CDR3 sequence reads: CASSQGTGGGETQYF. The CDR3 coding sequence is TGTGCCAGCAGCCAAGGGACAGGGGGCGGGGAGACCCAGTACTTC.

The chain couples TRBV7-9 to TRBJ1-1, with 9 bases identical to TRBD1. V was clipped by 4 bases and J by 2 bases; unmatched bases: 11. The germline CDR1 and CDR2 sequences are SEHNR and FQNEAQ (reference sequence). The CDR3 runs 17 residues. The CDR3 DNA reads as TGTGCCAGCAGCTCTCGCCGACAGGGGGGGAGCAACACTGAAGCTTTCTTT. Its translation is CASSSRRQGGSNTEAFF.

CDR3 bases: TGTGCCAGCAGCTCAATGGGTAAAGGGGGCGGTGGGTACAATGAGCAGTTCTTC. Translated, it gives CASSSMGKGGGGYNEQFF. V gene TRBV7-9 combines with J gene TRBJ2-1; TRBD1 matches at 7 bases. V lost 4 bases and J lost 4; bases outside the gene matches: 16. Germline V gene data show CDR1 as SEHNR and CDR2 as FQNEAQ (reference sequence). The CDR3 extends over 18 amino acids.

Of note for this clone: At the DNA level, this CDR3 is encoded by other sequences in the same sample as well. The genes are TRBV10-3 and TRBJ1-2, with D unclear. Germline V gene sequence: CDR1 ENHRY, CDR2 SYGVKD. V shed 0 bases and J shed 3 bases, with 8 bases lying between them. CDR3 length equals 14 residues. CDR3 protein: CAISESREYYGYTF. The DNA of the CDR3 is TGTGCCATCAGTGAGTCGAGGGAATACTATGGCTACACCTTC.

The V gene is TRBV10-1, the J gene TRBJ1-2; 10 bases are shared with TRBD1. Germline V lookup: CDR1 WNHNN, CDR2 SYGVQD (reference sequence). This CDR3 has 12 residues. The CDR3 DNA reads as TGCCCTCGAGGGGACAGGGGCTATGGCTACACCTTC. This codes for CPRGDRGYGYTF.

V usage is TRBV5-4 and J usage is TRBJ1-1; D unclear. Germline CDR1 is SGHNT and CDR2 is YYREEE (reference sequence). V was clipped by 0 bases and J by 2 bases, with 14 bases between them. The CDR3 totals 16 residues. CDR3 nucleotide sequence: TGTGCCAGCAGCTTGGACCTCTTGACGGGTAACACTGAAGCTTTCTTT. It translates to CASSLDLLTGNTEAFF.

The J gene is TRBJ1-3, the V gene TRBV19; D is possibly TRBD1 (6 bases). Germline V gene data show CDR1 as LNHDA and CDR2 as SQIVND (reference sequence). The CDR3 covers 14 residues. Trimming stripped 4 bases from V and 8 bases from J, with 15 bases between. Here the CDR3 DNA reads TGTGCCAGTAGTACATGGGGCAGGGGAGACACCATATATTTT. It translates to CASSTWGRGDTIYF.

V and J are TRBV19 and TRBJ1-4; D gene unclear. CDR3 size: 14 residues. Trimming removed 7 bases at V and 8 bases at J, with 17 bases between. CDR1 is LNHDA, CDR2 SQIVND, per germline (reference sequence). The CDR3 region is CASTSGEFREKLFF. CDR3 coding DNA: TGTGCCAGTACCAGTGGGGAGTTTCGGGAAAAACTGTTTTTT.

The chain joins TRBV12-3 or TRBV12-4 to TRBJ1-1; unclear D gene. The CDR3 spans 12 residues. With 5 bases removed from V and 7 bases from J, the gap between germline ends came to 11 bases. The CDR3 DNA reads TGTGCCAGCAGTCGACCCGGGATTGAAGCTTTCTTT. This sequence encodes CASSRPGIEAFF.

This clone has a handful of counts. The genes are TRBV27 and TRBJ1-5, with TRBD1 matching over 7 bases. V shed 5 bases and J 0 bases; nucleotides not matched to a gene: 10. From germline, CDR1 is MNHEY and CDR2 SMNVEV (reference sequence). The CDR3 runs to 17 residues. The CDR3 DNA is TGTGCCAGCAGTCTATACCCGGGACAGTCTAGCAATCAGCCCCAGCATTTT. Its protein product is CASSLYPGQSSNQPQHF.

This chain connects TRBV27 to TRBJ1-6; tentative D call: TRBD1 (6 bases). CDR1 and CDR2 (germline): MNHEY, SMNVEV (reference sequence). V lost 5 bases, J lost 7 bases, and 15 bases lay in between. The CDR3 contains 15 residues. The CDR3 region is CASSMGQLANSPLHF. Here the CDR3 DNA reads TGTGCCAGCAGTATGGGACAACTGGCAAATTCACCCCTCCACTTT.

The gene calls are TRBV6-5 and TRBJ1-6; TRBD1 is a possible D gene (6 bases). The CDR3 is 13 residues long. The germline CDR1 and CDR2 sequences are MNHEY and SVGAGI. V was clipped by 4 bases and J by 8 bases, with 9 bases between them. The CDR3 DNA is TGTGCCAGCAGTTCACAGGGCGATTCACCCCTCCACTTT. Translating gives CASSSQGDSPLHF.

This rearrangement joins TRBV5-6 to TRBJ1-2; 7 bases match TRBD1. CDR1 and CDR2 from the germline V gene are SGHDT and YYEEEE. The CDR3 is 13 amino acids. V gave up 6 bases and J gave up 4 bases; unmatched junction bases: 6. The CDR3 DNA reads TGTGCCAGCATCCGAGGGGGCGGCTATGGCTACACCTTC. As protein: CASIRGGGYGYTF. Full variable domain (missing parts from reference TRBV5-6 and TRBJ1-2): DAGVTQSPTHLIKTRGQQVTLRCSPKSGHDTVSWYQQALGQGPQFIFQYYEEEERQRGNFPDRFSGHQFPNYSSELNVNALLLGDSALYLCASIRGGGYGYTFGSGTRLTVV.

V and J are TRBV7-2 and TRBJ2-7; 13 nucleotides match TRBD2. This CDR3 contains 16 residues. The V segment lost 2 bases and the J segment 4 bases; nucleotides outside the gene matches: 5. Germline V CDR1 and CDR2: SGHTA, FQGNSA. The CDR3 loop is CASSLFTSGGAYEQYF. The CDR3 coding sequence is TGTGCCAGCAGCTTATTTACTAGCGGGGGGGCGTACGAGCAGTACTTC.

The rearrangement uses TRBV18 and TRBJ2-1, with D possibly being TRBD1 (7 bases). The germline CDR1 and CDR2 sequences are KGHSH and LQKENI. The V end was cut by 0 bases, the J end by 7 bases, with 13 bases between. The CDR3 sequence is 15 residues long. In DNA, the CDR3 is TGTGCCAGCTCACCACCTAGTCAGGGGGGAAATGAGCAGTTCTTC. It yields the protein CASSPPSQGGNEQFF.

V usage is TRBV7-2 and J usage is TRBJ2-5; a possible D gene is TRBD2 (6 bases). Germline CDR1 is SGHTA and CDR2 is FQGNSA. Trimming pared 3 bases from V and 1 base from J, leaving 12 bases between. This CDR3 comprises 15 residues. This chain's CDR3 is CASSFGGNRQETQYF. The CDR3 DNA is TGTGCCAGCAGCTTTGGGGGGAATCGCCAAGAGACCCAGTACTTC.

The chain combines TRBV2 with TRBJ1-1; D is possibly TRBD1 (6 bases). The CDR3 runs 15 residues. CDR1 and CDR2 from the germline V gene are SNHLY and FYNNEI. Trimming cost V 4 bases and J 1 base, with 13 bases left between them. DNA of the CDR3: TGTGCCAGCAGTGTAGAACAGGGACCGAACACTGAAGCTTTCTTT. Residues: CASSVEQGPNTEAFF.

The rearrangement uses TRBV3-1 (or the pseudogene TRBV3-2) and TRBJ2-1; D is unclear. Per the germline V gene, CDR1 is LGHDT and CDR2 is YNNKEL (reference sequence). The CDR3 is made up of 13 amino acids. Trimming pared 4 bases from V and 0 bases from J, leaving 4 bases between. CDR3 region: CASSPSSYNEQFF. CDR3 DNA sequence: TGTGCCAGCAGCCCGAGCTCCTACAATGAGCAGTTCTTC.

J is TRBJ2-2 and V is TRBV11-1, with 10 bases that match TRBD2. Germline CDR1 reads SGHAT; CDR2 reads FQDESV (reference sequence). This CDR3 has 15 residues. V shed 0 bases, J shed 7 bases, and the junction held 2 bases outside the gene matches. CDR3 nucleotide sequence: TGTGCCAGCAGCTTAGCCGGACTAGCGGTCGGGGAGCTGTTTTTT. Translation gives CASSLAGLAVGELFF.